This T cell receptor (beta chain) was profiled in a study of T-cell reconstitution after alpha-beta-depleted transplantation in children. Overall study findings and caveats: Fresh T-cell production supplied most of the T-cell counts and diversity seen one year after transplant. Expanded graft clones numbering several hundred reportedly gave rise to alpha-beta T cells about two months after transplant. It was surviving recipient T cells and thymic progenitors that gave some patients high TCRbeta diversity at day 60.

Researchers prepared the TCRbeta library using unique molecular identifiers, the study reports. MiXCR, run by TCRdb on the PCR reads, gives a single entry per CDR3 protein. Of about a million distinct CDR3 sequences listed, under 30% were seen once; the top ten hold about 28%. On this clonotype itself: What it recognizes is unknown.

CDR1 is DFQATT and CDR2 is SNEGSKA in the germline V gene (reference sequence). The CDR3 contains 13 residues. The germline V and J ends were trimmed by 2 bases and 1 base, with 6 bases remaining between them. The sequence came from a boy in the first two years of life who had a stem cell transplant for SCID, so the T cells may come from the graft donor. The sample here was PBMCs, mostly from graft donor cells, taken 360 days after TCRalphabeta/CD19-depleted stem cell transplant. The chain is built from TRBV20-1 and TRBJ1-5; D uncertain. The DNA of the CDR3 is TGCAGTGCTAGATTAGGAAGCAATCAGCCCCAGCATTTT. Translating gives CSARLGSNQPQHF.